Below, 9 T cell receptor beta chains from the same sample are listed, as sequenced in a study of CXCR3-negative and CXCR3-positive naive CD8 T cells. The study, taken as a whole, reports: Relative to CXCR3-negative naive cells, CXCR3-positive naive cells had more hydrophobic TRB CDR3s.

These receptors are not linked to any known antigen. The TRB libraries of cDNA were built by UMI-labeled 5' RACE. TCRdb re-called the 5' RACE reads and gives one entry per CDR3 protein, without DNA. Its table lists 75,000 to 90,000 distinct CDR3 sequences. Input material: naive CXCR3+ CD8+ T cells from blood. Regarding subset: CD45RO-CCR7+CD27+CD95- naive CD8+ T cells expressing CXCR3 (TNR3+). These receptors all come from a human donor in good health. Some clones in this sample may be carry-over from other donors' samples.

The V gene is TRBV24-1, the J gene TRBJ2-2; TCRdb outputs TRBD1, but without DNA this stays unchecked. The germline gives CDR1 KGHDR, CDR2 SFDVKD. CDR3 size: 16 residues. CDR3 region: CATSDPRDRGFGELFF.

The chain recombines TRBV5-1 with TRBJ1-1. Germline-derived CDR1 and CDR2 are SGHRS and YFSETQ. The CDR3 is made up of 15 amino acids. CDR3 residues: CASSLAWNTNTEAFF.

CDR3 sequence: CASSRDGGNPYEQYF. The genes are TRBV18 and TRBJ2-7; the D gene TCRdb calls, TRBD1, cannot be checked with no DNA. Germline V gene sequence: CDR1 KGHSH, CDR2 LQKENI. CDR3 length: 15 residues.

This sequence joins TRBV7-2 and TRBJ2-1; TCRdb proposes TRBD2, but this gene call is untestable without DNA. Germline CDR1 SGHTA, CDR2 FQGNSA. The CDR3 length is 17 residues. The CDR3 protein is CASSLAAGGFTYNEQFF.

The rearrangement uses TRBV6-6 and TRBJ2-4. CDR3 length equals 17 residues. The germline gives CDR1 MNHNY, CDR2 SVGAGI (reference sequence). The CDR3 protein is CASSYSRPNLAKNIQYF.

The CDR3 sequence is CSVDGQGYEQFF. The chain joins TRBV29-1 to TRBJ2-1; lacking DNA, the TRBD1 call made by TCRdb goes unchecked. The CDR3 covers 12 residues. Germline CDR1 SQVTM, CDR2 ANQGSEA.

The V gene is TRBV12-3 or TRBV12-4, the J gene TRBJ1-2; TCRdb's D call of TRBD1 is untestable without DNA. CDR3 size: 12 residues. The CDR3: CASTQGGTGYTF.

The genes are TRBV9 and TRBJ2-7; absent DNA, TCRdb's TRBD1 call cannot be checked. The CDR3 runs 12 residues. Germline lookup yields CDR1 SGDLS and CDR2 YYNGEE. The CDR3 reads CASSVGGGEQYF. Supplemented by reference TRBV9 and TRBJ2-7, the full variable domain reads DSGVTQTPKHLITATGQRVTLRCSPRSGDLSVYWYQQSLDQGLQFLIQYYNGEERAKGNILERFSAQQFPDLHSELNLSSLELGDSALYFCASSVGGGEQYFGPGTRLTVT.

This chain joins TRBV11-2 and TRBJ2-7; there is no DNA to check the TCRdb D call of TRBD1. CDR3 length: 14 residues. Germline CDR1 SGHAT, CDR2 FQNNGV. CDR3 in amino acids: CASSAGQGGYEQYF.